The present T cell receptor beta chain was sequenced within a study of radiotherapy plus CTLA-4 blockade in lung cancer. In this sample, this clone turned up a few times. Produced via immunoSEQ multiplex PCR; TCRdb's table is partial and in-frame only. This table has roughly 58,000 clones, approximately 84% appearing once. The length of the CDR3 is 14 residues. The germline CDR1 and CDR2 sequences are MNHNS and SASEGT. With 6 bases removed from V and 1 base from J, the gap between germline ends came to 12 bases. The source of this sequence is a human donor with non-small cell lung cancer whose response to radiotherapy plus ipilimumab could not be evaluated. The sample here was peripheral blood, taken from a patient treated with radiotherapy plus ipilimumab. This rearrangement joins TRBV6-1 to TRBJ1-1; weak D call: TRBD1 (5 bases). CDR3 nucleotides: TGTGCCAGCAGGATCCGGGACTGGAACACTGAAGCTTTCTTT. This encodes CASRIRDWNTEAFF.